This T cell receptor (beta chain) was recorded in a study of cytomegalovirus exposure and HLA in healthy donors. Overall study results and limits: Reported performance of the classifier showed diagnosis of cytomegalovirus status with high specificity and sensitivity.

With regard to this clone: No antigen is known for it.

Vbeta (60) and Jbeta (13) primers were used in the PCR. TCRdb keeps only in-frame clones here, not all; method: immunoSEQ multiplex PCR. The data show roughly 120,000 clones, about four fifths seen once. The CDR3 totals 15 residues. V shed 5 bases and J shed 7 bases, with 18 bases lying between them. The germline V gene encodes CDR1 MNHEY and CDR2 SVGAGI. The source is a woman aged 60-70 years in good health and CMV-seropositive. The sequenced material came from PBMCs. The V gene is TRBV6-5, the J gene TRBJ1-5; tentatively, D is TRBD1 (6 bases). This chain's CDR3 is CASSLHRVRVQPQHF. Here the CDR3 DNA reads TGTGCCAGCAGTCTCCACAGGGTGCGGGTGCAGCCCCAGCATTTT.